These 30 T cell receptor beta chains were all obtained from the same sample, sequenced in a study of PD-L1 blockade in urothelial cancer. Time point meaning: pretreatment peripheral blood. Profiled with immunoSEQ multiplex PCR; TCRdb holds only in-frame clones, not every one. This table has over 65,000 clones, roughly 88% appearing once. The source was PBMCs, collected around atezolizumab (anti-PD-L1) treatment. All receptors derive from a man in his 70s with urothelial cancer.

The genes are TRBV18 and TRBJ1-3; D is unclear. The germline V and J ends were trimmed by 2 bases and 1 base, with 12 bases remaining between them. The CDR3 length is 16 residues. CDR1 and CDR2 (germline): KGHSH, LQKENI. The CDR3 bases are TGTGCCAGCTCACCAGGAGCCGGAGGATCTGGAAACACCATATATTTT. Translation gives CASSPGAGGSGNTIYF.

The chain has TRBV29-1 and TRBJ1-1; 8 nucleotides line up with TRBD1. With V trimmed by 2 bases and J by 7 bases, 15 bases remained unmatched. This CDR3 region has 16 residues. Germline lookup yields CDR1 SQVTM and CDR2 ANQGSEA. For the CDR3, the DNA is TGCAGCGTTGAAAGATATTCAGGGGGCGATTTCGGTGAAGCTTTCTTT. Amino acids: CSVERYSGGDFGEAFF.

The chain joins TRBV5-4 to TRBJ2-2, with TRBD2 as a possible D gene (5 bases). The V end was cut by 3 bases, the J end by 0 bases, with 15 bases between. The CDR3 has 17 residues. In germline, CDR1 is SGHNT, CDR2 YYREEE (reference sequence). CDR3: CASSSGGRVANTGELFF. The CDR3, as DNA: TGTGCCAGCAGCTCCGGCGGGCGGGTGGCGAACACCGGGGAGCTGTTTTTT.

The rearrangement uses TRBV7-3 and TRBJ2-2; D is perhaps TRBD1 (5 bases). Trimming removed 2 bases from V and 7 bases from J, with 11 bases in between. Germline CDR1 is SGHTA and CDR2 is FQGTGA. This CDR3 contains 14 residues. Written as DNA, the CDR3 is TGTGCCAGCAGCTTACTCCAGGGCGGCGGGGAGCTGTTTTTT. This encodes CASSLLQGGGELFF.

The J gene is TRBJ2-2, the V gene TRBV6-4, with D possibly being TRBD1 (6 bases). V gave up 10 bases and J gave up 1 base, with 13 bases separating them. This CDR3 is built from 14 residues. Germline loops: CDR1 MRHNA, CDR2 SNTAGT. The CDR3 DNA reads as TGTGCCACCGCCCCACAGGGGAACACCGGGGAGCTGTTTTTT. Translating gives CATAPQGNTGELFF.

The rearrangement uses TRBV7-9 and TRBJ2-1, with no clear D. The CDR3 runs to 12 residues. Trimming removed 3 bases from V and 4 bases from J, with 4 bases in between. Germline V gives CDR1 SEHNR, CDR2 FQNEAQ (reference sequence). The CDR3 DNA reads TGTGCCAGCAGCTTCCGTTACAATGAGCAGTTCTTC. Residues: CASSFRYNEQFF. Drawing the rest from reference TRBV7-9 and TRBJ2-1, the complete variable domain is DTGVSQNPRHKITKRGQNVTFRCDPISEHNRLYWYRQTLGQGPEFLTYFQNEAQLEKSRLLSDRFSAERPKGSFSTLEIQRTEQGDSAMYLCASSFRYNEQFFGPGTRLTVL.

This sequence joins TRBV28 and TRBJ2-1; 13 nucleotides align to TRBD2. CDR1 is MDHEN, CDR2 SYDVKM, per germline. V dropped 5 bases and J dropped 0; count of bases not matched to a gene: 7. CDR3 length: 18 residues. This chain's CDR3 is CASSPQTSGGSSYNEQFF. The CDR3 nucleotides read TGTGCCAGCAGTCCTCAGACTAGCGGGGGGAGCTCCTACAATGAGCAGTTCTTC.

V usage is TRBV28 and J usage is TRBJ1-2; TRBD1 agrees at 8 bases. This CDR3 is 14 amino acids long. Germline lookup yields CDR1 MDHEN and CDR2 SYDVKM. J lost 7 bases, V lost 4 bases, and 8 bases had no gene match. CDR3 in amino acids: CASSSQGVLGGYTF. CDR3 coding DNA: TGTGCCAGCAGTTCACAGGGGGTCTTAGGTGGCTACACCTTC.

This chain uses TRBV19 with TRBJ2-7, with TRBD1 matching 9 bases. Germline lookup yields CDR1 LNHDA and CDR2 SQIVND (reference sequence). CDR3 length: 15 amino acids. V lost 3 bases, J lost 2 bases, and 5 bases stayed unmatched. CDR3 nucleotides: TGTGCCAGTAGTATGAAGGGGACAGGGCCCTACGAGCAGTACTTC. This codes for CASSMKGTGPYEQYF.

This chain joins TRBV27 and TRBJ2-1, with D perhaps matching TRBD1 (5 bases). Trimming left V 3 bases short and J 7 bases short, with 7 bases between. The length of the CDR3 is 12 residues. Per germline, CDR1 MNHEY and CDR2 SMNVEV (reference sequence). In DNA, the CDR3 is TGTGCCAGCAGTTTCTCAGGGAATGAGCAGTTCTTC. This codes for CASSFSGNEQFF.

The V call is TRBV5-1, the J call TRBJ2-5; D perhaps matches TRBD1 (6 bases). The CDR3 loop spans 15 amino acids. Trimming stripped 4 bases from V and 5 bases from J, with 18 bases between. Germline lookup yields CDR1 SGHRS and CDR2 YFSETQ. CDR3 DNA: TGCGCCAGCAGCCTAAATGGACAGTCGGGGGAGACCCAGTACTTC. Protein product: CASSLNGQSGETQYF.

J is TRBJ1-2 and V is TRBV28; D remains unclear. Germline V gene sequence: CDR1 MDHEN, CDR2 SYDVKM. V lost 5 bases and J lost 2, with 21 bases in between. The CDR3 has 17 residues. The CDR3 region has the DNA TGTGCCAGCAGTCCACGGAGACGGGCGGGATACAACTATGGCTACACCTTC. This codes for CASSPRRRAGYNYGYTF.

This clone came up once. The chain carries TRBV12-5 and TRBJ2-1; D is perhaps TRBD1 (6 bases). Trimming took off 2 bases at V and 7 bases at J, with 18 bases between the two ends. This CDR3 is built from 16 residues. Germline V gene lookup returns CDR1 LGHNT and CDR2 FRNRAP. The CDR3 loop is CASGLHRVSWLNEQFF. CDR3 DNA sequence: TGTGCTAGTGGTTTGCACAGGGTATCTTGGTTGAATGAGCAGTTCTTC.

This clone occurred once. CDR3 amino acids: CASMVAGASYEQYF. In DNA, the CDR3 is TGTGCCAGCATGGTGGCGGGAGCCTCCTACGAGCAGTACTTC. The chain combines TRBV6-1 with TRBJ2-7, with TRBD2 identical over 7 bases. V was pared by 7 bases and J by 0 bases, with 6 bases of the junction left unmatched. The germline CDR1 and CDR2 sequences are MNHNS and SASEGT. This CDR3 has 14 residues.

The DNA of the CDR3 is TGTGCCAGCAGAGCCCACAGGGTTCCCGGGGAGCTGTTTTTT. It translates to CASRAHRVPGELFF. The rearrangement joins TRBV25-1 to TRBJ2-2, with D perhaps matching TRBD1 (6 bases). This CDR3 has 14 residues. Trimming removed 6 bases from V and 6 bases from J, with 14 bases in between. CDR1 is MGHDK and CDR2 is SYGVNS in the germline V gene.

The rearrangement joins TRBV29-1 to TRBJ2-3; 9 bases are shared with TRBD1. After removal of 3 bases from V and 5 bases from J, the junction contained 3 bases not matched to a gene. Germline CDR1 is SQVTM and CDR2 is ANQGSEA. This CDR3 region has 13 residues. CDR3 in amino acids: CSVDGDREDTQYF. The CDR3 nucleotides read TGCAGCGTTGATGGGGACAGGGAAGATACGCAGTATTTT.

This chain joins TRBV7-9 and TRBJ2-2; 10 bases are shared with TRBD1. V trimming: 6 bases; J trimming: 6 bases; junction bases outside the gene matches: 7. Germline CDR1 reads SEHNR; CDR2 reads FQNEAQ (reference sequence). The CDR3 extends over 15 amino acids. The DNA of the CDR3 is TGTGCCAGCAGGATCGGGACAGGGGTTCCCGGGGAGCTGTTTTTT. Encoded protein: CASRIGTGVPGELFF.

The gene calls are TRBV15 and TRBJ2-7, with TRBD1 identical over 9 bases. Germline V gene lookup returns CDR1 LNHNV and CDR2 YYDKDF (reference sequence). There are 14 residues in the CDR3. The trim removed 6 bases at V and 3 bases at J, leaving 6 bases unmatched. This CDR3 is CATSADRGIYEQYF. CDR3 DNA sequence: TGTGCCACCAGTGCGGACAGGGGAATCTACGAGCAGTACTTC.

V usage is TRBV28 and J usage is TRBJ2-7; tentatively, D is TRBD1 (6 bases). V was clipped by 5 bases and J by 5 bases, with 13 bases between them. CDR3 length equals 13 residues. Germline V gene data show CDR1 as MDHEN and CDR2 as SYDVKM. CDR3 DNA: TGTGCCAGCAGTAAACAGGGTATCAACGAGCAGTACTTC. It encodes CASSKQGINEQYF.

The gene calls are TRBV5-1 and TRBJ2-2, with 12 positions matching TRBD2. The CDR3 length is 17 residues. The germline V gene encodes CDR1 SGHRS and CDR2 YFSETQ. Trimming removed 0 bases from V and 9 bases from J; junction bases left unmatched: 9. CDR3 residues: CASSLELAGGLGRELFF. The CDR3 coding sequence is TGCGCCAGCAGCTTGGAACTAGCGGGAGGCTTAGGCAGGGAGCTGTTTTTT.

The chain has TRBV9 and TRBJ1-2, with D possibly matching TRBD1 (6 bases). The V end lost 3 bases, the J end lost 4 bases, and 16 bases lay between the germline ends. There are 15 residues in the CDR3. Germline V CDR1 and CDR2: SGDLS, YYNGEE. CDR3 bases: TGTGCCAGCAGCGGAACCCAGGGGCGGCCCTATGGCTACACCTTC. Translating it yields CASSGTQGRPYGYTF.

The V and J genes are TRBV5-6 and TRBJ2-7; 9 bases line up with TRBD1. CDR1 SGHDT and CDR2 YYEEEE come from the germline V gene. The V and J ends lost 5 bases and 5 bases, in that order; junction bases with no gene match: 14. The CDR3 is 16 residues long. Written as DNA, the CDR3 is TGTGCCAGCAGACTCTACAGGGGGCGCCTTACAAACGAGCAGTACTTC. It is translated as CASRLYRGRLTNEQYF.

Regarding this clone: At one end the junction does not follow the germline gene, possibly because of a read error. V is TRBV18 and J is TRBJ2-7; TRBD2 agrees at 12 bases. CDR3 length: 15 residues. The germline CDR1 and CDR2 sequences are KGHSH and LQKENI. The DNA for the CDR3 is TGTGCCAGCTCACCTCGGACTAGCGGGGACTACGCGCAGTACTTC. Its translation is CASSPRTSGDYAQYF.

The chain combines TRBV5-6 with TRBJ1-2; no clear D gene. Germline V gene data show CDR1 as SGHDT and CDR2 as YYEEEE. V was shortened by 0 bases and J by 3 bases, with 15 bases between the two germline ends. The CDR3 contains 16 residues. The CDR3 protein is CASSLVGPEPYYGYTF. As DNA, the CDR3 is TGTGCCAGCAGCTTGGTTGGGCCCGAACCCTACTATGGCTACACCTTC.

V is TRBV5-5 and J is TRBJ2-1; 8 bases match TRBD2. CDR3 length: 14 amino acids. Looked up from germline, CDR1 is SGHKS and CDR2 is YYEKEE (reference sequence). The V segment lost 0 bases and the J segment 8 bases; nucleotides outside the gene matches: 4. In nucleotides, the CDR3 is TGTGCCAGCAGCTTGGTCACAGCGGGGGATGAGCAGTTCTTC. It encodes CASSLVTAGDEQFF.

This rearrangement joins TRBV19 to TRBJ2-3; possibly TRBD2 for D (5 bases). V was clipped by 4 bases and J by 2 bases, with 7 bases between them. The length of the CDR3 is 13 residues. Germline-derived CDR1 and CDR2 are LNHDA and SQIVND (reference sequence). The CDR3 is CASSKADTDTQYF. As DNA, the CDR3 is TGTGCCAGTAGTAAAGCGGACACAGATACGCAGTATTTT.

This sequence joins TRBV9 and TRBJ2-7, with 7 nucleotides matching TRBD1. The V gene end was trimmed by 4 bases and the J gene end by 5 bases; junction bases not matched to a gene: 9. The length of the CDR3 is 14 residues. CDR1 SGDLS and CDR2 YYNGEE come from the germline V gene. The CDR3 loop reads CASSRTGQFNEQYF. CDR3 bases: TGTGCCAGCAGCCGCACGGGACAGTTCAACGAGCAGTACTTC. Full variable domain (rest looked up from reference TRBV9 and TRBJ2-7): DSGVTQTPKHLITATGQRVTLRCSPRSGDLSVYWYQQSLDQGLQFLIQYYNGEERAKGNILERFSAQQFPDLHSELNLSSLELGDSALYFCASSRTGQFNEQYFGPGTRLTVT.

This chain joins TRBV5-1 and TRBJ2-1; 14 positions match TRBD2. V shed 4 bases and J 3 bases; nucleotides not matched to a gene: 3. The CDR3 runs to 16 residues. Germline CDR1 SGHRS, CDR2 YFSETQ. CDR3 residues: CASSPGLAGGYNEQFF. The DNA for the CDR3 is TGCGCCAGCAGCCCCGGACTAGCGGGGGGCTACAATGAGCAGTTCTTC.

The table lists this clone with a count of one. The rearrangement uses TRBV5-6 and TRBJ1-3; tentative D call: TRBD1 (5 bases). The V end was cut by 5 bases, the J end by 2 bases, with 8 bases between. The CDR3 contains 13 residues. CDR1 is SGHDT, CDR2 YYEEEE, per germline. CDR3 in DNA: TGTGCCAGCAGTCAGGGTACTGGAAACACCATATATTTT. Translation gives CASSQGTGNTIYF.

The chain couples TRBV21-1 to TRBJ1-5; the listed D gene, TRBD1, was not tested against the DNA. TRBV21-1 is a pseudogene. CDR3 length: 20 amino acids. In nucleotides, the CDR3 is TGTGCCAGCAGCAAAGTTCAAGGACAGGGGCCGCGATATAGCAATCAGCCCCAGCATTTT. It translates to CASSKVQGQGPRYSNQPQHF.